This T cell receptor (beta chain) is from a study of Ad26.COV2.S vaccination and SARS-CoV-2 variants. Study-level findings and limits: Post-vaccination breadth of spike-specific CD8+ and CD4+ T cell responses was reportedly substantial.

The CDR3 contains 16 residues. V lost 3 bases, J lost 5 bases, and 10 bases stayed unmatched. CDR1 and CDR2 (germline): SGHTA, FQGNSA. With respect to this clone: The antigen is unknown.

Sequenced by immunoSEQ multiplex PCR; TCRdb stores in-frame clones only, minus some. This sample has 180,000 or so clones, with around 88% found just once. The sample consisted of peripheral blood, taken after recovery from COVID-19. The source is a human donor who had recovered from COVID-19. V usage is TRBV7-2 and J usage is TRBJ2-7, with 10 bases lining up with TRBD2. The CDR3 DNA reads TGTGCCAGCAGCTTTACTAGCGGGGTTCGAGGCGACGAGCAGTACTTC. This gives the protein CASSFTSGVRGDEQYF.